This T cell receptor (beta chain) was recorded in a study of blood T cell repertoires in COVID-19. At the level of the study: Acute and convalescent COVID-19 specimens originated in the United States, Italy and Spain.

Profiled with immunoSEQ multiplex PCR; TCRdb holds only in-frame clones, not every one. Among approximately 29,000 clones listed, roughly 91% were seen once. V lost 3 bases and J lost 0, with 16 bases in between. Germline lookup yields CDR1 LNHNV and CDR2 YYDKDF (reference sequence). The CDR3 sequence is 17 residues long. Sequencing input: peripheral blood. The V gene is TRBV15, the J gene TRBJ2-3, with D perhaps matching TRBD2 (6 bases). The TCR originated in a man in his 70s with active COVID-19. CDR3: CATSRTPSVTSTDTQYF. The CDR3 coding sequence is TGTGCCACCAGCAGGACCCCTAGCGTAACTAGCACAGATACGCAGTATTTT. Combining the CDR3 with reference TRBV15 and TRBJ2-3 gives the whole variable domain DAMVIQNPRYQVTQFGKPVTLSCSQTLNHNVMYWYQQKSSQAPKLLFHYYDKDFNNEADTPDNFQSRRPNTSFCFLDIRSPGLGDTAMYLCATSRTPSVTSTDTQYFGPGTRLTVL.